This is a list of T cell receptor beta chains from one sample in a study of control samples from healthy donors and cancer patients. The protocol was immunoSEQ multiplex PCR, while the TCRdb copy is restricted to in-frame clones and leaves out a portion. The table lists under 200,000 clones, about 91% of them singletons. The specimen sequenced was blood. These receptor sequences come from a woman aged 25 to 39 in good health. Both conserved end residues are trimmed from each CDR3. Each record gives: V gene, CDR3 protein.

TRBV14 | ASSQDRGGADTQY
TRBV19 | ASSISSSTDTQY
TRBV11-3 | ASSSRGSTDTQY
TRBV28 | ASKRVASYEQY
TRBV15 | ATSPRGGSETQY
TRBV19 | ASSTPGTDNTGELF
TRBV27 | ASSLSSLAWEQF
TRBV9 | ASSVGSLGQGGEQF
TRBV19 | ASSIGQNSGNTIY
TRBV13 | ASSFSNQPQH
TRBV7-9 | ASSLTSGRITDTQY
TRBV6-5 | ASHRDNNQPQH
TRBV19 | ASKGTLEEQY